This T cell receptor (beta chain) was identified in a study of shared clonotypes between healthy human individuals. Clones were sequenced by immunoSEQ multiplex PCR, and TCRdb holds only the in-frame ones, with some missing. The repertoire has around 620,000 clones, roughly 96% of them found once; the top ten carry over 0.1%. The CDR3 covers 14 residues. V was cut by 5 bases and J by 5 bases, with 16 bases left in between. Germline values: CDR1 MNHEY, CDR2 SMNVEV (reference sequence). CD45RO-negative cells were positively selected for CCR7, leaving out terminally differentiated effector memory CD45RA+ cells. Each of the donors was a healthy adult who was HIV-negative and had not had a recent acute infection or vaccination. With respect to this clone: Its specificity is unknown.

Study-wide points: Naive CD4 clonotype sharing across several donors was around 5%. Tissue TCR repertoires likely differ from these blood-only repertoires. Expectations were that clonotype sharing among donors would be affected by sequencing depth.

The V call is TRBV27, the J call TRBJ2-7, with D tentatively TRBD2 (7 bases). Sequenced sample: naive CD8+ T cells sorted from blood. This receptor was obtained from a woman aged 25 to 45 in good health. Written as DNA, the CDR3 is TGTGCCAGCAGTAAATGGGGGGGGCTCGACGAGCAGTACTTC. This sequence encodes CASSKWGGLDEQYF.